The clone carrying this T cell receptor (beta chain) occurred once. The source of the sample is a study of blood T cell repertoires in COVID-19. The wider study: Researchers got acute and convalescent COVID-19 samples from the United States, Italy and Spain.

Only in-frame clones appear in the TCRdb table, and some are missing; sequencing was by immunoSEQ multiplex PCR. The sample yields tens of thousands of clones, 79% seen once. The TCR comes from a man in his sixties with acute or convalescent COVID-19. Sequencing used peripheral blood.

This CDR3 reads CASRGQGRDYGYTF. For the CDR3, the DNA is TGTGCCAGCAGGGGACAGGGGAGGGACTATGGCTACACCTTC. This chain uses TRBV7-9 with TRBJ1-2; 10 nucleotides line up with TRBD1. Germline V CDR1 and CDR2: SEHNR, FQNEAQ (reference sequence). Germline trimming cut 6 bases from V and 3 bases from J; bases unmatched to any gene: 4. The CDR3 extends over 14 amino acids.